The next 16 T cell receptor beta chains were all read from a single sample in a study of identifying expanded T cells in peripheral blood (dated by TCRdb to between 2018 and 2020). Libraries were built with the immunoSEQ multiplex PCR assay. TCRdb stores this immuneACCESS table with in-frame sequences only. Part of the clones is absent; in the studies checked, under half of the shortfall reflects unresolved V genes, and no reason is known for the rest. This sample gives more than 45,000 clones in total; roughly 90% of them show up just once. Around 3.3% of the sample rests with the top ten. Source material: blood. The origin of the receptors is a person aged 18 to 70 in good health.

CDR3 DNA: TGTGCCAGCAGTTTTCGTAATGAGCAGTTCTTC. It yields the protein CASSFRNEQFF. J is TRBJ2-1 and V is TRBV2; D not certain. This CDR3 has 11 amino acids. CDR1 is SNHLY, CDR2 FYNNEI, per germline. Trimming took 5 bases from V and 7 from J, leaving 6 bases between them. Full variable domain (remainder filled in from reference TRBV2 and TRBJ2-1): EPEVTQTPSHQVTQMGQEVILRCVPISNHLYFYWYRQILGQKVEFLVSFYNNEISEKSEIFDDQFSVERPDGSNFTLKIRSTKLEDSAMYFCASSFRNEQFFGPGTRLTVL.

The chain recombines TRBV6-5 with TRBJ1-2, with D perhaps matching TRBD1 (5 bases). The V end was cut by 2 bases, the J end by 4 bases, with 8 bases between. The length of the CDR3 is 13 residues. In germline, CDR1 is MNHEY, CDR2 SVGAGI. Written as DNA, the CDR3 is TGTGCCAGCAGTTACGACAGAGGCTATGGCTACACCTTC. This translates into CASSYDRGYGYTF.

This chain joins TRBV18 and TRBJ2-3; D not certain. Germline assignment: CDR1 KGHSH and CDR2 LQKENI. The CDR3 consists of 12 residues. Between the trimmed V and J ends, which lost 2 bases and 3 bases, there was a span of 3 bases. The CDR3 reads CASSPMTDTQYF. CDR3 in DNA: TGTGCCAGCTCACCAATGACAGATACGCAGTATTTT. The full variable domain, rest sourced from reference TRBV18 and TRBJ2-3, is NAGVMQNPRHLVRRRGQEARLRCSPMKGHSHVYWYRQLPEEGLKFMVYLQKENIIDESGMPKERFSAEFPKEGPSILRIQQVVRGDSAAYFCASSPMTDTQYFGPGTRLTVL.

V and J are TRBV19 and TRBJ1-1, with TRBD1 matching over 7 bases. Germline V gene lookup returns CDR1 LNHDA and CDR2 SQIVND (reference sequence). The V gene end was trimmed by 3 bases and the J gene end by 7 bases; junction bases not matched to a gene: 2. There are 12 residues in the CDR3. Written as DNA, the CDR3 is TGTGCCAGTAGTATGACAGGGATTGAAGCTTTCTTT. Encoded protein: CASSMTGIEAFF.

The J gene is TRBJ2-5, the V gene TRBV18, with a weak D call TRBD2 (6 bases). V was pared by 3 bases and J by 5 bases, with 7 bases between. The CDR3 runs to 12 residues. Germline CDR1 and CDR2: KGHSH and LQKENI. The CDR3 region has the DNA TGTGCCAGCTCACCGAGCGGGGAGACCCAGTACTTC. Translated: CASSPSGETQYF.

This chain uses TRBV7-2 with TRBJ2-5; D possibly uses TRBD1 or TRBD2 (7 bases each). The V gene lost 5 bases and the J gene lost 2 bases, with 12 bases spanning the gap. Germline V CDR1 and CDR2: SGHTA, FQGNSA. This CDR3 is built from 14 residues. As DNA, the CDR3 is TGTGCCAGCAGCCCAGGGGGGGGGCAAGAGACCCAGTACTTC. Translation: CASSPGGGQETQYF.

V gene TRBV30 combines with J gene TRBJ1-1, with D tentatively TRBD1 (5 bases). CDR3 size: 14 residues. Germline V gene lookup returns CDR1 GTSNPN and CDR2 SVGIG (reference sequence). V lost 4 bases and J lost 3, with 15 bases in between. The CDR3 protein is CAWMYRDAHTEAFF. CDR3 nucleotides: TGTGCCTGGATGTACCGGGACGCACACACTGAAGCTTTCTTT. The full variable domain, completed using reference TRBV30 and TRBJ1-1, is SQTIHQWPATLVQPVGSPLSLECTVEGTSNPNLYWYRQAAGRGLQLLFYSVGIGQISSEVPQNLSASRPQDRQFILSSKKLLLSDSGFYLCAWMYRDAHTEAFFGQGTRLTVV.

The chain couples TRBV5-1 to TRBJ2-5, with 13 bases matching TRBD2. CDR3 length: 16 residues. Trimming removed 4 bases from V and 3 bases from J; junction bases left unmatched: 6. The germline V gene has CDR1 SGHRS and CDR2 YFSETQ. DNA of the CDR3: TGCGCCAGCAGCCGGGGACTAGCGGGGACGGAAGAGACCCAGTACTTC. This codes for CASSRGLAGTEETQYF.

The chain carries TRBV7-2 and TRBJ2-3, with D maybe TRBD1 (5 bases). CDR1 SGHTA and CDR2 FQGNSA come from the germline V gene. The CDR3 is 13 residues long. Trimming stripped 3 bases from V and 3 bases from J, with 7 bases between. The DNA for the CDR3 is TGTGCCAGCAGCTTCCCAGGGACAGATACGCAGTATTTT. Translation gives CASSFPGTDTQYF.

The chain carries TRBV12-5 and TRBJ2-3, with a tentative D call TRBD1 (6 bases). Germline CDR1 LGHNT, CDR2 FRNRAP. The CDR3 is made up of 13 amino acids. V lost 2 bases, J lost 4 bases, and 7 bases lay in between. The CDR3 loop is CASGLPGADTQYF. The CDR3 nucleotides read TGTGCTAGTGGTTTGCCAGGGGCAGATACGCAGTATTTT.

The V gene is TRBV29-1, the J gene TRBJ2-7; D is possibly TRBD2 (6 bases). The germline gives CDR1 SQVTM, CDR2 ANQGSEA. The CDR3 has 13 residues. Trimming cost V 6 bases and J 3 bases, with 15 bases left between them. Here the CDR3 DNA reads TGCAGCGTCAGACTAGTATTAGACTACGAGCAGTACTTC. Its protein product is CSVRLVLDYEQYF.

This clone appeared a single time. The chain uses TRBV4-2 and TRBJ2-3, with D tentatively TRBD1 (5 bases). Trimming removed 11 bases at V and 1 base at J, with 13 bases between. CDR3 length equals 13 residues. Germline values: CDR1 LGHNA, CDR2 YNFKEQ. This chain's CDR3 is CAATGPGTDTQYF. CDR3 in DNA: TGTGCCGCCACAGGCCCTGGCACAGATACGCAGTATTTT.

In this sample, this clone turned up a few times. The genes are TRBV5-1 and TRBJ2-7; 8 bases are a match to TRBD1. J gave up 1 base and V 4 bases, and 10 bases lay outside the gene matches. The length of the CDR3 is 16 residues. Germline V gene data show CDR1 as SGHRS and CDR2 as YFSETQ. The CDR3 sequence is CASSLEAGGFSYEQYF. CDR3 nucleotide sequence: TGCGCCAGCAGCCTGGAGGCAGGGGGCTTTTCCTACGAGCAGTACTTC.

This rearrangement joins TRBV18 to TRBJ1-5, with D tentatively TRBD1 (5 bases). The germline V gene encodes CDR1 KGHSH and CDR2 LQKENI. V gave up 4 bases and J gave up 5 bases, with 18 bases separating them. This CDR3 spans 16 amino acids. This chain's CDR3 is CASSLLPSLTDQPQHF. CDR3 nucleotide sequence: TGTGCCAGCTCACTACTTCCCTCGCTGACAGATCAGCCCCAGCATTTT.

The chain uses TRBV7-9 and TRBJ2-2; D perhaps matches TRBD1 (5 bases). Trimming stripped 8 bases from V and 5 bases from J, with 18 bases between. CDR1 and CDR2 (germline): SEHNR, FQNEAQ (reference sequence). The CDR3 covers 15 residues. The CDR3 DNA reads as TGTGCCAGCGCAAGGGGCGCGGAGAGGACCGGGGAGCTGTTTTTT. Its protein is CASARGAERTGELFF. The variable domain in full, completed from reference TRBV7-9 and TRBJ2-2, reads DTGVSQNPRHKITKRGQNVTFRCDPISEHNRLYWYRQTLGQGPEFLTYFQNEAQLEKSRLLSDRFSAERPKGSFSTLEIQRTEQGDSAMYLCASARGAERTGELFFGEGSRLTVL.

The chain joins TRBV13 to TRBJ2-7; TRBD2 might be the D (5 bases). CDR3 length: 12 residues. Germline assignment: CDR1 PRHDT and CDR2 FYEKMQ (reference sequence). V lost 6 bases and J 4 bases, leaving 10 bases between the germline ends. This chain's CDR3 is CASSTTIYEQYF. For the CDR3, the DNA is TGTGCCAGCAGTACGACTATATACGAGCAGTACTTC. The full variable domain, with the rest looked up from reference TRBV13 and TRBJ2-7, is AAGVIQSPRHLIKEKRETATLKCYPIPRHDTVYWYQQGPGQDPQFLISFYEKMQSDKGSIPDRFSAQQFSDYHSELNMSSLELGDSALYFCASSTTIYEQYFGPGTRLTVT.